The rows below give T cell receptor beta chains drawn from one sample of a study of T cell responses to AZD1222 COVID-19 vaccine. TCRdb's copy holds only in-frame clones and misses some; the assay was immunoSEQ multiplex PCR. The top ten hold 5.5% of the sample, which has around 150,000 clones, roughly 90% seen once. The sequencing here drew on peripheral blood, taken on day 0 of AZD1222 vaccination. The receptors derive from an adult in good health. The CDR3 runs from the conserved cysteine through the conserved F or W. A D gene is named only where the DNA matches it firmly. Rows give clone size only sometimes, using once, few, many, or a class for an expanded clone.

clone size	D gene	J gene	V gene	CDR3 protein	CDR3 DNA
-	-	TRBJ1-6	TRBV7-9	CASSLFQYSYNSPLHF	TGTGCCAGCAGCTTATTCCAGTACTCCTATAATTCACCCCTCCACTTT
once	-	TRBJ1-2	TRBV12-5	CASGLGSYGYTF	TGTGCTAGTGGTTTGGGCAGCTATGGCTACACCTTC
-	-	TRBJ1-2	TRBV5-4	CASSDQGIPYGYTF	TGTGCCAGCAGCGATCAGGGAATCCCCTATGGCTACACCTTC
-	-	TRBJ2-7	TRBV29-1	CSVPSDNPYEQYF	TGCAGCGTTCCCAGTGACAACCCCTACGAGCAGTACTTC
-	-	TRBJ1-5	TRBV28	CATDVTGPQHF	TGTGCCACCGACGTAACGGGGCCCCAGCATTTT
-	TRBD2	TRBJ2-1	TRBV3-1/TRBV3-2	CASSQRRGSGGEQFF	TGTGCCAGCAGCCAACGCCGTGGTAGCGGGGGAGAGCAGTTCTTC
few	-	TRBJ2-7	TRBV28	CASSFHSPYEQYF	TGTGCCAGCAGTTTTCACAGCCCCTACGAGCAGTACTTC
-	TRBD2	TRBJ2-5	TRBV7-3	CASSLSGGETQYF	TGTGCCAGCAGCTTAAGCGGGGGGGAGACCCAGTACTTC
-	TRBD1	TRBJ1-4	TRBV4-2	CASSQARGTPNEKLFF	TGTGCCAGCAGCCAAGCCAGGGGGACTCCGAATGAAAAACTGTTTTTT
-	-	TRBJ2-7	TRBV30	CAWSVISQGLQYF	TGTGCCTGGAGTGTAATCTCCCAGGGCCTGCAGTACTTC
-	-	TRBJ1-5	TRBV6-1	CASSEDRYQPQHF	TGTGCCAGCAGTGAGGACAGATATCAGCCCCAGCATTTT
-	TRBD1	TRBJ2-7	TRBV6-5	CASSYEGQGEQYF	TGTGCCAGCAGTTACGAGGGACAGGGAGAGCAGTACTTC
-	-	TRBJ1-2	TRBV28	CASSLGPNYGYTF	TGTGCCAGCAGTTTGGGTCCCAACTATGGCTACACCTTC
-	-	TRBJ2-6	TRBV11-3	CASSVTGSSGANVLTF	TGTGCCAGCAGCGTCACAGGGAGCTCTGGGGCCAACGTCCTGACTTTC
-	-	TRBJ1-2	TRBV5-8	CASSLEGGGFGGYTF	TGTGCCAGCAGCTTGGAAGGCGGAGGGTTCGGTGGCTACACCTTC
-	-	TRBJ2-5	TRBV24-1	CATSTGSGVETQYF	TGTGCCACCAGTACGGGTTCGGGTGTTGAGACCCAGTACTTC
-	-	TRBJ1-1	TRBV28	CASSLLQGSSFF	TGTGCCAGCAGTTTATTGCAGGGCTCGTCTTTCTTT
-	TRBD2	TRBJ2-7	TRBV28	CASSERGARGEQYF	TGTGCCAGCAGTGAGCGGGGGGCTCGAGGGGAGCAGTACTTC
-	-	TRBJ1-6	TRBV2	CASTKEGGVDSPLHF	TGTGCCAGCACCAAGGAGGGGGGCGTAGATTCACCCCTCCACTTT
-	-	TRBJ1-1	TRBV5-1	CASSYDNTEAFF	TGCGCCAGCAGTTACGACAACACTGAAGCTTTCTTT
-	-	TRBJ1-1	TRBV4-3	CASSQDRRGRNTEAFF	TGCGCCAGCAGCCAAGATCGGCGGGGAAGGAACACTGAAGCTTTCTTT
-	-	TRBJ1-2	TRBV19	CASTDANYGYTF	TGTGCCAGTACCGACGCTAACTATGGCTACACCTTC
-	-	TRBJ1-5	TRBV28	CASNTQGSQPQHF	TGTGCCAGCAATACTCAGGGTTCTCAGCCCCAGCATTTT
few	TRBD1	TRBJ1-2	TRBV11-2	CASSPGQDYGYTF	TGTGCCAGCAGCCCAGGACAGGACTATGGCTACACCTTC
-	TRBD2	TRBJ2-1	TRBV7-7	CASSPRPGGEQFF	TGTGCCAGCAGCCCCCGACCGGGGGGTGAGCAGTTCTTC
once	-	TRBJ1-1	TRBV15	CATSREVPANTEAFF	TGTGCCACCAGCAGAGAAGTTCCAGCGAACACTGAAGCTTTCTTT
-	-	TRBJ2-2	TRBV19	CASSFGIGGELFF	TGTGCCAGTAGTTTCGGTATCGGCGGGGAGCTGTTTTTT
-	-	TRBJ2-7	TRBV7-8	CASSGGIGWDAYEQYF	TGTGCCAGCAGCGGAGGGATCGGGTGGGACGCCTACGAGCAGTACTTC
-	-	TRBJ1-2	TRBV7-9	CASSDRTYGYTF	TGTGCCAGCAGCGACAGAACCTATGGCTACACCTTC
-	-	TRBJ2-7	TRBV7-2	CASSPGTQRGEQYF	TGTGCCAGCAGCCCCGGTACCCAGCGAGGGGAGCAGTACTTC
once	-	TRBJ2-2	TRBV4-2	CASTLDGTNTGELFF	TGTGCCAGCACCCTTGACGGAACTAACACCGGGGAGCTGTTTTTT
-	-	TRBJ1-2	TRBV3-1/TRBV3-2	CASSQEPQANYGYTF	TGTGCCAGCAGCCAAGAACCCCAGGCTAACTATGGCTACACCTTC
once	-	TRBJ2-5	TRBV11-1	CASSLYGETQYF	TGTGCCAGCAGCCTTTACGGAGAGACCCAGTACTTC
-	TRBD1	TRBJ1-1	TRBV19	CASSTGTGLNTEAFF	TGTGCCAGTAGCACCGGGACAGGGCTGAACACTGAAGCTTTCTTT
-	TRBD1	TRBJ1-2	TRBV27	CASSLAGQDRIFGYTF	TGTGCCAGCAGTTTAGCCGGACAGGACCGAATATTCGGCTACACCTTC
once	TRBD1	TRBJ1-4	TRBV7-9	CASGEGGSNEKLFF	TGTGCCAGCGGCGAAGGGGGCTCTAATGAAAAACTGTTTTTT
-	TRBD1	TRBJ1-1	TRBV18	CASSQGQVDGAFF	TGTGCCAGCTCACAGGGACAGGTCGACGGAGCTTTCTTT
few	-	TRBJ1-5	TRBV28	CASKPGGFHSNQPQHF	TGTGCCAGCAAGCCGGGGGGATTTCATAGCAATCAGCCCCAGCATTTT
-	-	TRBJ1-4	TRBV19	CASSWQQGGNEKLFF	TGTGCCAGTAGTTGGCAGCAGGGAGGAAATGAAAAACTGTTTTTT
-	TRBD2	TRBJ2-5	TRBV20-1	CSASLLAGETQYF	TGCAGTGCTAGTTTACTAGCGGGAGAGACCCAGTACTTC
-	TRBD1	TRBJ1-6	TRBV28	CASSSTDRENSPLHF	TGTGCCAGCAGTAGTACGGACAGGGAGAATTCACCCCTCCACTTT
few	TRBD1	TRBJ1-1	TRBV9	CASSARDSIDTEAFF	TGTGCCAGCAGCGCCCGGGACAGTATAGACACTGAAGCTTTCTTT
-	-	TRBJ1-1	TRBV3-1/TRBV3-2	CASSQGGDTEAFF	TGTGCCAGCAGCCAAGGAGGGGATACTGAAGCTTTCTTT
once	-	TRBJ2-1	TRBV5-1	CASSLGTARNEQFF	TGCGCCAGCAGCTTGGGCACGGCTCGGAATGAGCAGTTCTTC
-	-	TRBJ1-1	TRBV2	CASSPGIEAFF	TGTGCCAGCAGTCCAGGGATTGAAGCTTTCTTT
-	TRBD2	TRBJ2-1	TRBV4-2	CASSQDGGLVNLEQFF	TGTGCCAGCAGCCAAGACGGCGGACTAGTGAATCTTGAGCAGTTCTTC
-	-	TRBJ1-6	TRBV5-1	CASSLVGSNSPLHF	TGCGCCAGCAGCTTAGTAGGGAGCAATTCACCCCTCCACTTT
-	-	TRBJ2-2	TRBV9	CASSVEGVSAGELFF	TGTGCCAGCAGCGTAGAGGGAGTCTCGGCCGGGGAGCTGTTTTTT
-	-	TRBJ1-2	TRBV28	CASSTTGKNGYTF	TGTGCCAGCAGCACCACAGGGAAGAATGGCTACACCTTC
-	-	TRBJ2-7	TRBV6-5	CASSYSGASPYEQYF	TGTGCCAGCAGTTACTCGGGGGCGTCCCCCTACGAGCAGTACTTC
-	-	TRBJ2-7	TRBV28	CASSVALGGEQYF	TGTGCCAGCAGTGTCGCTTTAGGGGGCGAGCAGTACTTC
-	-	TRBJ1-4	TRBV5-1	CASSFEGFGLGEKLFF	TGCGCCAGCAGCTTCGAGGGGTTCGGGTTGGGTGAAAAACTGTTTTTT
-	-	TRBJ2-2	TRBV9	CASSVITGELFF	TGTGCCAGCAGCGTAATCACCGGGGAGCTGTTTTTT